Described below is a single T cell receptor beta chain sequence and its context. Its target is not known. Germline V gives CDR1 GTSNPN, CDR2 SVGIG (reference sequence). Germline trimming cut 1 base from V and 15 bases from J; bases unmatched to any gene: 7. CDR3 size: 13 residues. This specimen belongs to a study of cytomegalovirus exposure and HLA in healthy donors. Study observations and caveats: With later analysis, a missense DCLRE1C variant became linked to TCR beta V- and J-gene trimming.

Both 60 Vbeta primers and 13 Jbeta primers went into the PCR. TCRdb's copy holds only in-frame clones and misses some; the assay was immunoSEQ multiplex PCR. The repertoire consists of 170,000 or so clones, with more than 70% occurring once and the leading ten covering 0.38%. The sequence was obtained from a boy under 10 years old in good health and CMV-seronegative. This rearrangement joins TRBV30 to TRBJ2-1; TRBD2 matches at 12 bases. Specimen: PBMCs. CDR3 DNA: TGTGCCTGGAGTGACTCTAGCGGGAGGGGGGCGTTCTTC. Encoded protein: CAWSDSSGRGAFF.